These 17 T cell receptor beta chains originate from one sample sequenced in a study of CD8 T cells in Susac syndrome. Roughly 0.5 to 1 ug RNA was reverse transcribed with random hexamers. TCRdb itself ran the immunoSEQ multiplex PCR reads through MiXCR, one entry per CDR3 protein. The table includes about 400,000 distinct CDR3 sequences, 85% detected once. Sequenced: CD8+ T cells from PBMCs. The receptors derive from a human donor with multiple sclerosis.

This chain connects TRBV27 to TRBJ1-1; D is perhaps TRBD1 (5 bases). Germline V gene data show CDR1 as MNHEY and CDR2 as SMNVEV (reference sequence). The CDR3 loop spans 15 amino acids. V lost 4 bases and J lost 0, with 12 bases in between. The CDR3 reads CASSSSSGLNTEAFF. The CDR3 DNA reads TGTGCCAGCAGTTCCTCGTCAGGGCTGAACACTGAAGCTTTCTTT.

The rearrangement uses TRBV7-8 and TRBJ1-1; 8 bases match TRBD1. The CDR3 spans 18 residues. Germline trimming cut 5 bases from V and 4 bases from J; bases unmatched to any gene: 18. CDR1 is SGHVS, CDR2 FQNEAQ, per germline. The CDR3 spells CASSRLITDRASATEAFF. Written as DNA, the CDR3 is TGTGCCAGCAGCCGACTGATAACGGACAGGGCGTCGGCCACTGAAGCTTTCTTT.

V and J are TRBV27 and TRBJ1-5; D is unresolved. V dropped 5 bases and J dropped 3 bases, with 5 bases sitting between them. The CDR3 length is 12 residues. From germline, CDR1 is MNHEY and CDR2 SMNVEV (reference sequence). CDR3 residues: CASSPNNQPQHF. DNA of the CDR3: TGTGCCAGCAGTCCTAACAATCAGCCCCAGCATTTT.

The CDR3 DNA is TGTGCCAGCAGCTTAGGGGGACTAAGCTCCTACAATGAGCAGTTCTTC. Translation gives CASSLGGLSSYNEQFF. V is TRBV13 and J is TRBJ2-1; 7 positions agree with TRBD2. CDR3 length: 16 residues. V lost 0 bases, J lost 0 bases, and 2 bases stayed unmatched. Germline V gives CDR1 PRHDT, CDR2 FYEKMQ (reference sequence).

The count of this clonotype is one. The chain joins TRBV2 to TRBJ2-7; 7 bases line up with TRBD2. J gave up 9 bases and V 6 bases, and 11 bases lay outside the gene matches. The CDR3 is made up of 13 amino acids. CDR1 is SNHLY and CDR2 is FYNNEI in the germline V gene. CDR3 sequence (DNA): TGTGCCAGCAGAGTTACCCCGGGGGGAGTGCAGTACTTC. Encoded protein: CASRVTPGGVQYF.

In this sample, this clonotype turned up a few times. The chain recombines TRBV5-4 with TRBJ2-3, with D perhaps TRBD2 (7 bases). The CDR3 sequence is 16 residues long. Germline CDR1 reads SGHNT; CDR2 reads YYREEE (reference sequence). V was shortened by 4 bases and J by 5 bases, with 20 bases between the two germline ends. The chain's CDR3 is CASSNGGPRSGDTQYF. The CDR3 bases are TGTGCCAGCAGCAACGGGGGGCCGCGGTCCGGAGATACGCAGTATTTT.

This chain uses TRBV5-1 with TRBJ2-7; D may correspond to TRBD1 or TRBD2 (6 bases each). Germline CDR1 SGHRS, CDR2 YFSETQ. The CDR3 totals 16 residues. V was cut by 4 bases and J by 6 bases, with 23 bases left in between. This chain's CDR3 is CASSDRGRQGRAEQYF. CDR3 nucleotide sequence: TGCGCCAGCAGCGATCGGGGGCGGCAGGGGAGAGCCGAGCAGTACTTC.

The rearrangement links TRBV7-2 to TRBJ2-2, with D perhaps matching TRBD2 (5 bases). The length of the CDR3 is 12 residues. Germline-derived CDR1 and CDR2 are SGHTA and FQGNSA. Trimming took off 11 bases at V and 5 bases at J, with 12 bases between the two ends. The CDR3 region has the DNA TGTGCCCCGGGGTTGGAGACCGGGGAGCTGTTTTTT. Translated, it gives CAPGLETGELFF.

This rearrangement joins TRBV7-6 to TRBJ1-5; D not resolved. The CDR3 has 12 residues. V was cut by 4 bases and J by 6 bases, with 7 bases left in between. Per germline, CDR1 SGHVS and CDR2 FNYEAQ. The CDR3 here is CASSSSGQPQHF. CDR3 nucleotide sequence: TGTGCCAGCAGCTCCTCCGGTCAGCCCCAGCATTTT.

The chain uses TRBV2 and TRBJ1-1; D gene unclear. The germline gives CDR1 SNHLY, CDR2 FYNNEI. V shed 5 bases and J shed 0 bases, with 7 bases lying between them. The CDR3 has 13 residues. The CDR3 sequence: CASSRHVNTEAFF. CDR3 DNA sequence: TGTGCCAGCAGTCGGCACGTGAACACTGAAGCTTTCTTT.

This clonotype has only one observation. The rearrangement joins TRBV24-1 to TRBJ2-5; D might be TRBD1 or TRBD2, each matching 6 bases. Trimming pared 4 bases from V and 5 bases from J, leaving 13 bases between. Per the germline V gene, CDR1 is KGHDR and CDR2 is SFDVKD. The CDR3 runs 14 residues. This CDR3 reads CATSDGGSGETQYF. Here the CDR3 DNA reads TGTGCCACCAGTGACGGGGGCAGCGGGGAGACCCAGTACTTC.

DNA for the CDR3: TGTGCCAGCAGATCGACAGGGGCCGGGGAGCTGTTTTTT. Protein product: CASRSTGAGELFF. V usage is TRBV5-5 and J usage is TRBJ2-2; 8 positions agree with TRBD1. The trim removed 5 bases at V and 6 bases at J, leaving 3 bases unmatched. The germline gives CDR1 SGHKS, CDR2 YYEKEE (reference sequence). This CDR3 spans 13 amino acids.

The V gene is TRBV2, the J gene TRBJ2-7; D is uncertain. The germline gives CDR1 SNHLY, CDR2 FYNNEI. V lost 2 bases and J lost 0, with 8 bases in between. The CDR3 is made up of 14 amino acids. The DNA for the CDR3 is TGTGCCAGCAGTGAACTACCGGCCTCCTACGAGCAGTACTTC. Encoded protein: CASSELPASYEQYF. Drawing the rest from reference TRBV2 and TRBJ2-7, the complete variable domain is EPEVTQTPSHQVTQMGQEVILRCVPISNHLYFYWYRQILGQKVEFLVSFYNNEISEKSEIFDDQFSVERPDGSNFTLKIRSTKLEDSAMYFCASSELPASYEQYFGPGTRLTVT.

The CDR3: CASSPEGLAGGRDEQFF. CDR3 DNA: TGTGCCAGCAGTCCCGAGGGACTAGCGGGAGGGCGCGATGAGCAGTTCTTC. The rearrangement joins TRBV28 to TRBJ2-1; TRBD2 matches at 16 bases. Germline V gene sequence: CDR1 MDHEN, CDR2 SYDVKM. CDR3 length: 17 amino acids. Unmatched junction bases numbered 9, after V lost 5 bases and J lost 8 bases.

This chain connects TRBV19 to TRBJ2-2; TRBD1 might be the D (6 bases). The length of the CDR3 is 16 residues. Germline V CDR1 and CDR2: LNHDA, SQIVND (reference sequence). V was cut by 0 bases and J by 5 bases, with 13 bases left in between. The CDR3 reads CASSIDSGTLTGELFF. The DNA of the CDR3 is TGTGCCAGTAGTATAGATTCCGGGACATTGACCGGGGAGCTGTTTTTT. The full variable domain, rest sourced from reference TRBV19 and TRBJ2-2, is DGGITQSPKYLFRKEGQNVTLSCEQNLNHDAMYWYRQDPGQGLRLIYYSQIVNDFQKGDIAEGYSVSREKKESFPLTVTSAQKNPTAFYLCASSIDSGTLTGELFFGEGSRLTVL.

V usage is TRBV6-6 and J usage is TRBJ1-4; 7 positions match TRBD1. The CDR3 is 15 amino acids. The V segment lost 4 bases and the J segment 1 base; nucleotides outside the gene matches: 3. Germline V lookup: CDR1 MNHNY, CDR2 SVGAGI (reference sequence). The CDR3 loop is CASSSGTETNEKLFF. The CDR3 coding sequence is TGTGCCAGCAGTTCTGGGACAGAAACTAATGAAAAACTGTTTTTT.

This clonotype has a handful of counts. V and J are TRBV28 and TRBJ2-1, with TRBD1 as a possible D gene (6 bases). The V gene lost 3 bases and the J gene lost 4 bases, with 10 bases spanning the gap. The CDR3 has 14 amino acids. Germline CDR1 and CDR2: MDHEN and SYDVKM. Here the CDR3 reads CASSLDSYYNEQFF. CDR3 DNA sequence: TGTGCCAGCAGTTTGGACAGTTATTACAATGAGCAGTTCTTC.